A single sample is the source of the 13 T cell receptor beta chains below, sequenced in a study of cytomegalovirus exposure and HLA in healthy donors. Primers for the PCR totalled 60 Vbeta and 13 Jbeta. Produced via immunoSEQ multiplex PCR; TCRdb's table is partial and in-frame only. The repertoire holds some 98,000 clones, under 75% seen once, with under 2.5% in the top ten. The sequenced sample consisted of PBMCs. These TCRs come from a man aged 45-65 years in good health and CMV-seronegative.

The rearrangement joins TRBV5-1 to TRBJ1-2; D is perhaps TRBD1 (5 bases). The germline V gene has CDR1 SGHRS and CDR2 YFSETQ. The ends were cut back, 0 bases at V and 7 bases at J, with 13 bases in the middle. The CDR3 runs to 14 residues. Written as DNA, the CDR3 is TGCGCCAGCAGCTTGGCCACGACAGCCACTGGCTACACCTTC. This gives the protein CASSLATTATGYTF.

The chain uses TRBV6-1 and TRBJ2-3; D remains ambiguous. This CDR3 contains 12 residues. V was trimmed by 7 bases and J by 0 bases, leaving 5 bases between them. Germline lookup yields CDR1 MNHNS and CDR2 SASEGT. The CDR3 sequence is CASTQSTDTQYF. In DNA form, the CDR3 reads TGTGCCAGCACACAGAGCACAGATACGCAGTATTTT.

The chain combines TRBV28 with TRBJ2-2; 9 nucleotides match TRBD2. With V trimmed by 10 bases and J by 7 bases, 16 bases remained unmatched. The germline CDR1 and CDR2 sequences are MDHEN and SYDVKM. The CDR3 runs 16 residues. The CDR3 DNA sequence: TGTGCCACAGCGCATCCGGGGCTAGCGGGAAACGGGGAGCTGTTTTTT. This codes for CATAHPGLAGNGELFF.

V and J are TRBV6-4 and TRBJ1-5, with D tentatively TRBD1 (5 bases). Between the trimmed V and J ends, which lost 4 bases and 15 bases, there was a span of 19 bases. CDR1 is MRHNA and CDR2 is SNTAGT in the germline V gene. The CDR3 covers 13 residues. The DNA of the CDR3 is TGTGCCAGCAGTGTTGGAGGGGCCTTTGGGCTGCATTTT. This codes for CASSVGGAFGLHF.

This clone showed up just a few times. The rearrangement uses TRBV9 and TRBJ1-3, with D uncertain. The CDR3 is 15 residues long. V was cut by 1 base and J by 0 bases, with 8 bases left in between. From germline, CDR1 is SGDLS and CDR2 YYNGEE. CDR3 amino acids: CASSVYGGSGNTIYF. DNA of the CDR3: TGTGCCAGCAGCGTATACGGAGGCTCTGGAAACACCATATATTTT. The variable domain in full, with the rest retrieved from reference TRBV9 and TRBJ1-3, is DSGVTQTPKHLITATGQRVTLRCSPRSGDLSVYWYQQSLDQGLQFLIQYYNGEERAKGNILERFSAQQFPDLHSELNLSSLELGDSALYFCASSVYGGSGNTIYFGEGSWLTVV.

This clone was counted only a few times. V usage is TRBV7-2 and J usage is TRBJ1-1; a weak D match, TRBD1 (5 bases). Trimming stripped 0 bases from V and 6 bases from J, with 17 bases between. This CDR3 has 16 amino acids. The germline gives CDR1 SGHTA, CDR2 FQGNSA. The CDR3 region has the DNA TGTGCCAGCAGCTTAGCGTCCCGGGGGAGGGGCGCTGAAGCTTTCTTT. Its translation is CASSLASRGRGAEAFF.

This chain uses TRBV19 with TRBJ1-3, with 8 bases identical to TRBD1. Looked up from germline, CDR1 is LNHDA and CDR2 is SQIVND (reference sequence). The junction had 8 bases not matched to a gene; V was cut back by 4 bases and J by 0 bases. There are 17 residues in the CDR3. The CDR3 sequence is CASSTPGQVLSGNTIYF. The CDR3 DNA sequence: TGTGCCAGTAGTACGCCGGGACAGGTACTCTCTGGAAACACCATATATTTT.

A single count supports this clone. CDR3 sequence reads: CASSPGQSYEQYF. In nucleotides, the CDR3 is TGTGCCAGCAGCCCAGGGCAATCCTACGAGCAGTACTTC. The chain links TRBV9 to TRBJ2-7; tentative D call: TRBD1 (5 bases). CDR3 size: 13 residues. The germline V gene encodes CDR1 SGDLS and CDR2 YYNGEE. V shed 4 bases and J shed 1 base, with 9 bases lying between them.

The chain has TRBV11-2 and TRBJ2-5, with a tentative D call TRBD2 (6 bases). This CDR3 has 15 amino acids. Trimming removed 2 bases at V and 4 bases at J, with 14 bases between. CDR1 is SGHAT, CDR2 FQNNGV, per germline. CDR3 residues: CASSLFGGVTETQYF. The CDR3 nucleotides are TGTGCCAGCAGCTTATTCGGCGGGGTGACAGAGACCCAGTACTTC.

This chain connects TRBV23-1 to TRBJ1-2; D is perhaps TRBD1 (5 bases). TRBV23-1 is an ORF, with its function uncertain. The CDR3 extends over 21 amino acids. V lost 2 bases, J lost 0 bases, and 28 bases lay in between. CDR3 loop: CASSQPDLQRGNHLTNYGYTF. The DNA of the CDR3 is TGCGCCAGCAGTCAACCCGACCTTCAAAGGGGTAACCATTTAACTAACTATGGCTACACCTTC.

V usage is TRBV10-3 and J usage is TRBJ1-1; D ambiguous. The CDR3 covers 13 residues. The V gene's germline CDR1 is ENHRY and CDR2 SYGVKD. Between the trimmed V and J ends, which lost 6 bases and 1 base, there was a span of 9 bases. CDR3 residues: CAIRQDRNTEAFF. DNA for the CDR3: TGTGCCATCAGGCAAGATAGGAACACTGAAGCTTTCTTT.

This chain uses TRBV6-6 with TRBJ1-2, with a tentative D call TRBD1 (5 bases). V was trimmed by 7 bases and J by 4 bases, leaving 16 bases between them. The CDR3 consists of 14 residues. The germline V gene has CDR1 MNHNY and CDR2 SVGAGI (reference sequence). Written as DNA, the CDR3 is TGTGCCAGCACTCCTGGGGCAGCTCCCTATGGCTACACCTTC. Amino acid sequence: CASTPGAAPYGYTF.

The V and J genes are TRBV5-6 and TRBJ2-5; 7 bases agree with TRBD1. The last part of the DNA fits TRBJ2-7 better; the J call may be wrong. Germline CDR1 SGHDT, CDR2 YYEEEE. This CDR3 spans 14 amino acids. CDR3 bases: TGTGCCAGCAGCTTGTGGGACAGCTCCTACGAGCAGTACTTC. This gives the protein CASSLWDSSYEQYF.